The 10 T cell receptor beta chains in this list originate from one sample, sequenced in a study of T cell clonality in common variable immunodeficiency. Only in-frame clones appear in the TCRdb table, and some are missing; sequencing was by immunoSEQ multiplex PCR. This sample comprises around 45,000 clones, none seen once only. Sequences were obtained from peripheral blood mononuclear cells. The receptors originated from a person aged 18-69 years in good health.

This clone was observed at least ten times. Read coverage stops 3 residues before the CDR3 terminus; the germline J gene supplies the remainder. V and J are TRBV19 and TRBJ2-5; perhaps TRBD1 as D (5 bases). Germline CDR1 is LNHDA and CDR2 is SQIVND (reference sequence). The CDR3 sequence is 14 residues long. Deletions cut 5 bases from V and 1 base from J, with 11 bases between. The sequenced CDR3 bases are TGTGCCAGTAGTCCGCAGGGCGCCCAAGAGACC. It yields the protein CASSPQGAQET. The entire CDR3 protein reads CASSPQGAQETQYF.

This clone has ten or more counts. The read halts 3 residues ahead of the CDR3 end, with the missing end drawn from the germline J gene. This sequence joins TRBV5-1 and TRBJ2-5; D unclear. The V end was cut by 6 bases, the J end by 2 bases, with 11 bases between. The CDR3 length is 13 residues. Germline CDR1 is SGHRS and CDR2 is YFSETQ. CDR3: CASKVGLQETQYF. The CDR3 bases that were read are TGCGCCAGCAAGGTTGGTCTTCAAGAGACC. Full variable domain (remainder filled in from reference TRBV5-1 and TRBJ2-5): KAGVTQTPRYLIKTRGQQVTLSCSPISGHRSVSWYQQTPGQGLQFLFEYFSETQRNKGNFPGRFSGRQFSNSRSEMNVSTLELGDSALYLCASKVGLQETQYFGPGTRLLVL.

Many counts were recorded for this clone. From the germline J gene comes the end of the CDR3, since the read stops 3 residues before it. The rearrangement links TRBV5-1 to TRBJ1-1, with TRBD1 matching over 11 bases. In germline, CDR1 is SGHRS, CDR2 YFSETQ. The CDR3 extends over 14 amino acids. V was clipped by 4 bases and J by 7 bases; unmatched bases: 6. CDR3 loop: CASSGPGTGGEAFF. The CDR3 bases that were read are TGCGCCAGCAGCGGTCCCGGGACAGGGGGTGAA. Full variable domain (remainder filled in from reference TRBV5-1 and TRBJ1-1): KAGVTQTPRYLIKTRGQQVTLSCSPISGHRSVSWYQQTPGQGLQFLFEYFSETQRNKGNFPGRFSGRQFSNSRSEMNVSTLELGDSALYLCASSGPGTGGEAFFGQGTRLTVV.

This clone has a handful of counts. With the read ending 3 residues before the CDR3 end, the germline J gene is used to fill in that end. This sequence joins TRBV7-9 and TRBJ1-1; D is ambiguous. Germline V gene sequence: CDR1 SEHNR, CDR2 FQNEAQ (reference sequence). The length of the CDR3 is 13 residues. The CDR3 sequence is CASSFPGFYEAFF. The covered CDR3 bases are TGTGCCAGCAGCTTCCCGGGGTTCTACGAG.

This clone was seen ten or more times. The read ends 3 residues before the CDR3 terminus; that terminus is restored from the germline J gene. The V call is TRBV29-1, the J call TRBJ2-7; 8 positions agree with TRBD1. With V trimmed by 7 bases and J by 3 bases, 2 bases remained unmatched. Germline CDR1 SQVTM, CDR2 ANQGSEA. The length of the CDR3 is 11 residues. The CDR3 reads CSEQGGYEQYF. The part of the CDR3 DNA that was read is TGCAGCGAACAGGGGGGCTACGAG.

This clone was observed at least ten times. The read finishes 3 residues shy of the CDR3 end, and the germline J gene is used to complete it. The V call is TRBV2, the J call TRBJ2-7; D is uncertain. The germline V gene encodes CDR1 SNHLY and CDR2 FYNNEI. The CDR3 has 15 residues. With 6 bases removed from V and 2 bases from J, the gap between germline ends came to 17 bases. CDR3 loop: CASSQPGGSAYEQYF. The sequenced CDR3 bases are TGTGCCAGCAGCCAACCCGGCGGCAGTGCCTACGAG.

This clone has at least ten counts. The CDR3 is cut off 3 residues early in the read; its end comes from the germline J gene. V and J are TRBV7-2 and TRBJ2-2; D is unresolved. V lost 2 bases to trimming and J lost 1 base, with 8 bases between them. Looked up from germline, CDR1 is SGHTA and CDR2 is FQGNSA. The CDR3 loop spans 15 amino acids. Partial CDR3 DNA: TGTGCCAGCAGCTTAAGTTCAGGGAACACCGGGGAG. The encoded protein is CASSLSSGNTGE. The entire CDR3 protein reads CASSLSSGNTGELFF.

This clone was found many times. Read coverage stops 3 residues before the CDR3 terminus; the germline J gene supplies the remainder. The genes are TRBV6-2 or TRBV6-3 and TRBJ2-2; 8 bases agree with TRBD2. The length of the CDR3 is 15 residues. Germline V CDR1 and CDR2: MNHEY, SVGEGT. V gave up 5 bases and J gave up 5 bases; unmatched junction bases: 7. CDR3 bases read: TGTGCCAGCAGTCCCGGGACTAGGAATACCGGGGAG. As protein: CASSPGTRNTGE. The whole CDR3 protein is CASSPGTRNTGELFF.

This clone was counted ten times or more. The read is 3 residues too short to cover the CDR3 end, so that end is filled in from the germline J gene. V usage is TRBV28 and J usage is TRBJ1-4, with TRBD1 matching over 11 bases. CDR1 is MDHEN and CDR2 is SYDVKM in the germline V gene. V lost 9 bases to trimming and J lost 6 bases; unmatched junction nucleotides: 9. This CDR3 has 15 amino acids. The CDR3 is CASHAQGQGDEKLFF. CDR3 bases read: TGTGCCAGTCACGCACAGGGACAGGGGGATGAAAAA.

At least ten counts were recorded for this clone. A read error is possible here, since a much larger clone lies one base away. The sample contains more than one DNA sequence encoding this CDR3. CDR3 sequence reads: CAISESGADYGYTF. The sequenced part of the CDR3 DNA is TGTGCCATCAGTGAGTCTGGCGCGGACTATGGA. The chain joins TRBV10-3 to TRBJ1-2; D uncertain. Sequencing ends 3 residues short of the CDR3 end; the germline J gene provides the rest. Germline assignment: CDR1 ENHRY and CDR2 SYGVKD. The CDR3 has 14 residues.